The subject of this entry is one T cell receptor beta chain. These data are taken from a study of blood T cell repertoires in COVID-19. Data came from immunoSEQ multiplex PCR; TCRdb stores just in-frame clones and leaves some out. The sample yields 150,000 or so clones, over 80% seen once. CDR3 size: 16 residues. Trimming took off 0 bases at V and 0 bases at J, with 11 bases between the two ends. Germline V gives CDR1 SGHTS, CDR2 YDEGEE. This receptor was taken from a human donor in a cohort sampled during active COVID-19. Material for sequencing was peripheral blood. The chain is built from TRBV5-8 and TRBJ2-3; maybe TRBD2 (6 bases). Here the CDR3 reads CASSLGDFRSTDTQYF. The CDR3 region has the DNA TGTGCCAGCAGCTTGGGGGACTTCCGTAGCACAGATACGCAGTATTTT.